This entry features one T cell receptor beta chain sequence. Its antigen is not known. The data derive from a study of T cell responses to AZD1222 COVID-19 vaccine. Study observations and caveats: A mostly white British donor set with more females was recruited, and clonal diversity was possibly underestimated. AZD1222 recipients seropositive at baseline numbered only six or seven. Sampling that yielded the repertoires occurred only after the peak T cell response.

This CDR3 comprises 17 residues. TCRdb's table, derived via immunoSEQ multiplex PCR, lists solely in-frame clones and lacks some. The repertoire has 140,000 to 150,000 clones, 82% of them found once; the top ten carry around 4.1%. This chain uses TRBV7-5 with TRBJ1-1; the DNA was not used to check the table's D call, TRBD1. TRBV7-5 is labeled a pseudogene. The sample here was peripheral blood, taken on day 0 of MenACWY control vaccination. The receptor was isolated from an adult in good health. CDR3 residues: CARRSPFWTGVNTEAFF. CDR3 sequence (DNA): TGTGCCAGAAGATCTCCCTTTTGGACAGGGGTGAACACTGAAGCTTTCTTT.